These 4 T cell receptor beta chains share one sample of origin, sequenced in a study of cytomegalovirus exposure and HLA in healthy donors. The study ran its PCR with 60 Vbeta and 13 Jbeta primers. Measured with immunoSEQ multiplex PCR; TCRdb has only the in-frame clones, and not every one. Found here are 100,000 to 120,000 clones, about 78% of them singletons; the top ten hold roughly 1.2%. The sequenced sample was PBMCs. Source of these receptors: a man aged 25-40 years in good health and CMV-seronegative.

This chain joins TRBV5-1 and TRBJ2-2, with D possibly TRBD1 on 5 matching bases. The CDR3 length is 17 residues. Germline V gene lookup returns CDR1 SGHRS and CDR2 YFSETQ. With 0 bases removed from V and 6 bases from J, the gap between germline ends came to 18 bases. The CDR3 region is CASSLGSRVNFAGELFF. The CDR3 DNA reads TGCGCCAGCAGCTTGGGGAGCAGGGTTAATTTCGCCGGGGAGCTGTTTTTT.

The rearrangement joins TRBV7-2 to TRBJ1-1; the D gene is possibly TRBD1 (5 bases). Germline V gene lookup returns CDR1 SGHTA and CDR2 FQGNSA. Trimming cost V 0 bases and J 7 bases, with 12 bases left between them. CDR3 size: 14 residues. The CDR3 protein is CASSLAPREGEAFF. CDR3 sequence (DNA): TGTGCCAGCAGCTTAGCGCCCAGGGAGGGTGAAGCTTTCTTT. Based on the CDR3 plus reference TRBV7-2 and TRBJ1-1, the full variable domain is GAGVSQSPSNKVTEKGKDVELRCDPISGHTALYWYRQSLGQGLEFLIYFQGNSAPDKSGLPSDRFSAERTGGSVSTLTIQRTQQEDSAVYLCASSLAPREGEAFFGQGTRLTVV.

The V call is TRBV4-2, the J call TRBJ2-2; 7 bases match TRBD2. The germline CDR1 and CDR2 sequences are LGHNA and YNFKEQ. The length of the CDR3 is 17 residues. V trimming: 1 base; J trimming: 5 bases; junction bases outside the gene matches: 10. CDR3 nucleotide sequence: TGTGCCAGCAGCCAAGCCACCGCGGGAGTGGGAACCGGGGAGCTGTTTTTT. Amino acid sequence: CASSQATAGVGTGELFF.

The chain combines TRBV5-4 with TRBJ2-7; D unresolved. With 2 bases removed from V and 6 bases from J, the gap between germline ends came to 12 bases. The CDR3 covers 13 residues. In germline, CDR1 is SGHNT, CDR2 YYREEE (reference sequence). Here the CDR3 DNA reads TGTGCCAGCAGCTTCGCTTCAGGTGCCGAGCAGTACTTC. It is translated as CASSFASGAEQYF. Full variable domain (outside the CDR3, taken from reference TRBV5-4 and TRBJ2-7): ETGVTQSPTHLIKTRGQQVTLRCSSQSGHNTVSWYQQALGQGPQFIFQYYREEENGRGNFPPRFSGLQFPNYSSELNVNALELDDSALYLCASSFASGAEQYFGPGTRLTVT.